These T cell receptor beta chains were read from a single sample in a study of T-cell reconstitution after alpha-beta-depleted transplantation in children. TCRdb redid the calling of the PCR reads with MiXCR, one entry per CDR3 protein. Of over 85,000 distinct CDR3 sequences in the sample, approximately 10% were seen once. Sequenced material: PBMCs from the stem cell graft donor, taken from the stem cell graft. These receptors were taken from a human donor who donated a stem cell graft to a child with acute lymphoblastic leukemia. Each CDR3 is given with its conserved first and last residue. Fields, in order: CDR3 protein, CDR3 DNA, V gene, D gene, J gene, CDR3 length, clone size. D genes are given only for firm matches. Size is stated for part of the rows, as once, few or many counts, or as a class when the clone is expanded.

CDR3: CASSLRGQMNTEAFF; DNA: TGTGCCAGCTCACTTCGCGGACAGATGAACACTGAAGCTTTCTTT; V: TRBV18; D: NA; J: TRBJ1-1; length: 15; size: NA
CDR3: CSAEAGGVADTQYF; DNA: TGCAGTGCCGAAGCGGGGGGCGTCGCAGATACGCAGTATTTT; V: TRBV20-1; D: TRBD2; J: TRBJ2-3; length: 14; size: many
CDR3: CASSLALGQTYEQYF; DNA: TGTGCCAGCAGCTTAGCGCTCGGACAGACCTACGAGCAGTACTTC; V: TRBV7-8; D: NA; J: TRBJ2-7; length: 15; size: many
CDR3: CASSPMTGGHNYGYTF; DNA: TGTGCCAGCTCACCAATGACGGGAGGTCATAACTATGGCTACACCTTC; V: TRBV18; D: NA; J: TRBJ1-2; length: 16; size: NA
CDR3: CASSPITPRYEQYF; DNA: TGTGCCAGCAGCCCCATTACACCGCGCTACGAGCAGTACTTC; V: TRBV14; D: NA; J: TRBJ2-7; length: 14; size: NA
CDR3: CASSQTRGAPSYEQYF; DNA: TGTGCCAGCAGCCAAACCCGGGGAGCCCCCTCCTACGAGCAGTACTTC; V: TRBV3-1; D: NA; J: TRBJ2-7; length: 16; size: many
CDR3: CASSRRGAGAYEQYF; DNA: TGTGCCAGCAGCCGTCGAGGAGCCGGGGCCTACGAGCAGTACTTC; V: TRBV5-8; D: NA; J: TRBJ2-7; length: 15; size: many
CDR3: CASSLGGQGGRETQYF; DNA: TGTGCCAGCAGTTTAGGGGGACAGGGGGGAAGAGAGACCCAGTACTTC; V: TRBV27; D: TRBD1; J: TRBJ2-5; length: 16; size: many
CDR3: CASSVGTGGLETQYF; DNA: TGTGCCAGCAGCGTGGGGACAGGGGGTTTGGAGACCCAGTACTTC; V: TRBV9; D: TRBD1; J: TRBJ2-5; length: 15; size: many
CDR3: CATSREGLVYEQYF; DNA: TGTGCCACCAGCAGAGAAGGGCTGGTCTACGAGCAGTACTTC; V: TRBV15; D: NA; J: TRBJ2-7; length: 14; size: many
CDR3: CASSSRTDYYEQYF; DNA: TGCGCCAGCAGCTCCAGGACCGATTACTACGAGCAGTACTTC; V: TRBV5-1; D: NA; J: TRBJ2-7; length: 14; size: many
CDR3: CAFSGLAGWETQYF; DNA: TGTGCCTTCTCGGGACTAGCGGGATGGGAGACCCAGTACTTC; V: TRBV30; D: TRBD2; J: TRBJ2-5; length: 14; size: NA
CDR3: CASSRDGETQYF; DNA: TGTGCCAGCAGCCGGGACGGGGAGACCCAGTACTTC; V: TRBV12-3/TRBV12-4; D: NA; J: TRBJ2-5; length: 12; size: NA
CDR3: CASSFSAGQETQYF; DNA: TGTGCCAGCAGCTTTTCGGCAGGGCAAGAGACCCAGTACTTC; V: TRBV7-2; D: NA; J: TRBJ2-5; length: 14; size: many
CDR3: CASSYREGQPQHF; DNA: TGTGCCAGCAGTTACCGGGAAGGTCAGCCCCAGCATTTT; V: TRBV6-5; D: NA; J: TRBJ1-5; length: 13; size: many
CDR3: CASSLDPSTFYEQYF; DNA: TGTGCCAGCAGCCTTGATCCCTCAACGTTCTACGAGCAGTACTTC; V: TRBV5-4; D: NA; J: TRBJ2-7; length: 15; size: NA
CDR3: CASSLAGWYKDTQYF; DNA: TGTGCCAGCAGCTTGGCCGGATGGTACAAAGATACGCAGTATTTT; V: TRBV5-5; D: NA; J: TRBJ2-3; length: 15; size: many
CDR3: CASSRQGPLNTEAFF; DNA: TGTGCCAGCAGCCGACAGGGCCCCCTAAACACTGAAGCTTTCTTT; V: TRBV7-2; D: TRBD1; J: TRBJ1-1; length: 15; size: many
CDR3: CASSYGGSHEQYF; DNA: TGTGCCAGCAGTTATGGTGGGAGCCACGAGCAGTACTTC; V: TRBV6-2/TRBV6-3; D: NA; J: TRBJ2-7; length: 13; size: many
CDR3: CASSDPPTTPRYNEQFF; DNA: TGTGCCAGCAGTGACCCTCCGACTACCCCACGATACAATGAGCAGTTCTTC; V: TRBV6-1; D: NA; J: TRBJ2-1; length: 17; size: NA